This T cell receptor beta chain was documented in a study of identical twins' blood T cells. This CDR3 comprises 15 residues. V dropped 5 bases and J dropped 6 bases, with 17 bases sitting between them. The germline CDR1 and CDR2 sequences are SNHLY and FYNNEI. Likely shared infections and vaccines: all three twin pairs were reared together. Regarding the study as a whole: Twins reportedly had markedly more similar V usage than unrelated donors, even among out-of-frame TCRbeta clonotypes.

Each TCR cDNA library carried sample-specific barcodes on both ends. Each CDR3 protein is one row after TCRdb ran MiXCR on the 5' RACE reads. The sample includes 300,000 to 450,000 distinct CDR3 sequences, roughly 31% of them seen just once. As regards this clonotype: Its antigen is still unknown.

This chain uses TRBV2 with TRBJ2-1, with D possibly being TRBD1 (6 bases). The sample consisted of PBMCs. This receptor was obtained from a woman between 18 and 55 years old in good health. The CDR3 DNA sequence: TGTGCCAGCAGTACACAGGGAGTTCTGGGCAATGAGCAGTTCTTC. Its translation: CASSTQGVLGNEQFF.